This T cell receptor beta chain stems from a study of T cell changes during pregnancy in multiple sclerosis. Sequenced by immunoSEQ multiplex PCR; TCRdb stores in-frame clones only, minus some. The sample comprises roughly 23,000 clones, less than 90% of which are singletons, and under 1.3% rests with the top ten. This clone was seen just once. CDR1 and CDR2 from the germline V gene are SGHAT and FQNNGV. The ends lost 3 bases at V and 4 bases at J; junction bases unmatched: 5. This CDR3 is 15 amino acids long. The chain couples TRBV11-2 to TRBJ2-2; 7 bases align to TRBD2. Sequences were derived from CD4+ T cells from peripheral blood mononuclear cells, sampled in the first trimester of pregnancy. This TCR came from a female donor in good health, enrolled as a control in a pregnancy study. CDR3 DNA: TGTGCCAGCAGCTTGGGGGGGACCGGCACCGGGGAGCTGTTTTTT. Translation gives CASSLGGTGTGELFF.